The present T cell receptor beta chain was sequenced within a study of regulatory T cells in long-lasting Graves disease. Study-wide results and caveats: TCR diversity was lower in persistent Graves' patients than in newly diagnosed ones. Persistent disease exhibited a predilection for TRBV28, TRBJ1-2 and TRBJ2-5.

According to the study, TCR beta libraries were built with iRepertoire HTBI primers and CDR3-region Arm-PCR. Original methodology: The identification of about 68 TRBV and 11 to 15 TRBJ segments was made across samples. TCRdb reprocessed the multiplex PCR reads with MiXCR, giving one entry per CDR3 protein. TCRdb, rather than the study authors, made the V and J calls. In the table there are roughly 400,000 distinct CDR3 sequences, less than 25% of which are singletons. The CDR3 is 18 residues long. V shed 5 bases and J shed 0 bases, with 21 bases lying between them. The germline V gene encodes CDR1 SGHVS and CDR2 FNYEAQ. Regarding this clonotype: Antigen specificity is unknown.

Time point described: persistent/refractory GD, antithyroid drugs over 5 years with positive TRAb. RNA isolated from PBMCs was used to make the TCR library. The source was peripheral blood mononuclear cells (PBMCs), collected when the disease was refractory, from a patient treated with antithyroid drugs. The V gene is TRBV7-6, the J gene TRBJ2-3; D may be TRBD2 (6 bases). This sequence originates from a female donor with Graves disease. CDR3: CASSRPFGRSGSTDTQYF. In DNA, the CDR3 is TGTGCCAGCAGCCGTCCTTTCGGCCGCAGCGGGAGCACAGATACGCAGTATTTT.